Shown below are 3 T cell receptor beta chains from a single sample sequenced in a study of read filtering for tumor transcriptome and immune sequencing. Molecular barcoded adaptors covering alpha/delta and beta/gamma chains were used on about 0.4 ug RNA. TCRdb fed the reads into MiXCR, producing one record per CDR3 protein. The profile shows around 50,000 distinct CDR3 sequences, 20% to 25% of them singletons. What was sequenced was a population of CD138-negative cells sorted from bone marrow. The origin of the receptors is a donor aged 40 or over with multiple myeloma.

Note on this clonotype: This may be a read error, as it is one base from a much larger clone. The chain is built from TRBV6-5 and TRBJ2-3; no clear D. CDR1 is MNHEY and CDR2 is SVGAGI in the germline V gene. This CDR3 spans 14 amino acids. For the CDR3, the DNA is TGTTCCAGCAGTTACTCTGGGGGCACAGATACGCAGTATTTT. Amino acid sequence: CSSSYSGGTDTQYF.

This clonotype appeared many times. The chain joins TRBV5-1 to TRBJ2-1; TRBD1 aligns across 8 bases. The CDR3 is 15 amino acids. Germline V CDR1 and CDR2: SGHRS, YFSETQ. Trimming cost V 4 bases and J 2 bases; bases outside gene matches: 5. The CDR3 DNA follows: TGCGCCAGCAGCCGCGGACAGGGCGCCTACAATGAGCAGTTCTTC. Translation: CASSRGQGAYNEQFF.

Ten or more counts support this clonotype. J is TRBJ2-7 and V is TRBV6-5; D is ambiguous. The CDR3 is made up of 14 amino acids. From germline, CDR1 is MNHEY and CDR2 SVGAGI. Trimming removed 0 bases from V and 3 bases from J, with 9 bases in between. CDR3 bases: TGTGCCAGCAGTTACTCAGGAGTTTACTACGAGCAGTACTTC. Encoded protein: CASSYSGVYYEQYF.